A single sample is the source of the 2 T cell receptor beta chains below, sequenced in a study of T cell clonality in common variable immunodeficiency. Here immunoSEQ multiplex PCR was the method, and the copy in TCRdb shows in-frame clones only, minus some. Singletons are absent from the sample, which has some 42,000 clones. The sequenced sample consisted of peripheral blood mononuclear cells. The receptors stem from a person between 18 and 75 years old in good health.

In its sample, this clone was seen a few times. The read halts 3 residues ahead of the CDR3 end, with the missing end drawn from the germline J gene. The V gene is TRBV11-3, the J gene TRBJ1-3; perhaps TRBD1 as D (6 bases). Trimming took off 3 bases at V and 4 bases at J, with 10 bases between the two ends. The CDR3 runs 14 residues. Germline assignment: CDR1 SGHNT and CDR2 YENEEA. CDR3 DNA, as far as it was read: TGTGCCAGCAGCTTGGGGGGGCCAGGAAACACC. Residues: CASSLGGPGNT. The CDR3 reads in full as CASSLGGPGNTIYF.

This clone was counted many times. CDR3 sequence reads: CASSQRDRGRITNEKLFF. Partial CDR3 DNA: TGTGCCAGCAGTCAACGGGACAGGGGGCGCATCACTAATGAAAAA. The chain combines TRBV7-8 with TRBJ1-4; 12 positions match TRBD1. Read sequence stops 3 residues before the CDR3 end, and the germline J gene provides the missing end. CDR3 length: 18 amino acids. CDR1 and CDR2 (germline): SGHVS, FQNEAQ. J gave up 2 bases and V 6 bases, and 10 bases lay outside the gene matches.